These 19 T cell receptor beta chains came from one sample sequenced in a study of T cell repertoires in cytomegalovirus infection. These receptors' targets are unknown. Via MiXCR, TCRdb re-called the reads, giving one row per CDR3 protein. The sample lists roughly 280,000 distinct CDR3 sequences, approximately 22% seen once, with around 20% in the top ten. The sequences come from cultured PBMCs, collected from culture after CMV antigen stimulation. These receptor sequences come from a human donor in good health (CMV status not recorded). Some clones in this sample may be carry-over from other donors' samples.

The chain combines TRBV6-2 or TRBV6-3 with TRBJ2-1, with TRBD2 matching 11 bases. Losses at the gene ends were 2 bases for V and 9 bases for J; bases not matched to a gene: 6. Germline CDR1 reads MNHEY; CDR2 reads SVGEGT. This CDR3 comprises 15 residues. In DNA, the CDR3 is TGTGCCAGCAGTTACCGGATAGCGGGAGGGGTTGAGCAGTTCTTC. Translated, it gives CASSYRIAGGVEQFF.

Only a few counts were recorded for this clonotype. This chain links TRBV12-3 or TRBV12-4 with TRBJ1-5; 8 nucleotides align to TRBD1. J lost 4 bases, V lost 5 bases, and 7 bases had no gene match. The CDR3 is 15 amino acids. CDR3 loop: CASSPQGALNQPQHF. The CDR3 DNA reads TGTGCCAGCAGTCCCCAGGGGGCGTTGAATCAGCCCCAGCATTTT.

The chain is built from TRBV19 and TRBJ1-1; D is ambiguous. Trimming pared 7 bases from V and 1 base from J, leaving 7 bases between. Germline V lookup: CDR1 LNHDA, CDR2 SQIVND (reference sequence). The CDR3 has 12 amino acids. The CDR3 nucleotides read TGTGCCAGTACTGAGGGGAACACTGAAGCTTTCTTT. Translated, it gives CASTEGNTEAFF.

This chain joins TRBV28 and TRBJ1-4, with 8 bases aligning to TRBD1. The CDR3 has 15 amino acids. The V gene's germline CDR1 is MDHEN and CDR2 SYDVKM. J lost 7 bases, V lost 7 bases, and 11 bases had no gene match. The CDR3 here is CASNTQGAWSEKLFF. The CDR3 DNA is TGTGCCAGCAACACCCAGGGGGCTTGGAGTGAAAAACTGTTTTTT.

This chain connects TRBV11-2 to TRBJ2-3, with D perhaps TRBD1 (7 bases). Germline values: CDR1 SGHAT, CDR2 FQNNGV. V lost 3 bases to trimming and J lost 3 bases, with 10 bases between them. The CDR3 loop spans 14 amino acids. CDR3 sequence reads: CASSFRGETDTQYF. CDR3 nucleotides: TGTGCCAGCAGCTTCAGGGGGGAGACAGATACGCAGTATTTT.

There are many counts of this clonotype. This chain uses TRBV6-1 with TRBJ2-3, with TRBD2 matching over 10 bases. CDR3 length equals 17 residues. Looked up from germline, CDR1 is MNHNS and CDR2 is SASEGT. J lost 0 bases, V lost 7 bases, and 10 bases had no gene match. Here the CDR3 DNA reads TGTGCCAGCACCTCATTTAGACTAGCGGGTAGCACAGATACGCAGTATTTT. Encoded protein: CASTSFRLAGSTDTQYF.

There are many counts of this clonotype. The chain combines TRBV10-1 with TRBJ2-1; a possible D gene is TRBD1 (6 bases). Germline V lookup: CDR1 WNHNN, CDR2 SYGVQD (reference sequence). This CDR3 has 15 residues. V dropped 5 bases and J dropped 2 bases, with 13 bases sitting between them. The CDR3 here is CASSLGGEAYNEQFF. The DNA for the CDR3 is TGCGCCAGCAGTTTAGGGGGAGAGGCCTACAATGAGCAGTTCTTC.

This clonotype showed up just a few times. V usage is TRBV7-9 and J usage is TRBJ1-1, with 7 bases fitting TRBD1. The CDR3 extends over 12 amino acids. Germline-derived CDR1 and CDR2 are SEHNR and FQNEAQ (reference sequence). The ends lost 3 bases at V and 7 bases at J; junction bases unmatched: 2. The CDR3 DNA reads TGTGCCAGCAGCTTCTACAGGGGTGAAGCTTTCTTT. Residues: CASSFYRGEAFF. Using reference TRBV7-9 and TRBJ1-1 for the parts outside the CDR3, the full variable domain is DTGVSQNPRHKITKRGQNVTFRCDPISEHNRLYWYRQTLGQGPEFLTYFQNEAQLEKSRLLSDRFSAERPKGSFSTLEIQRTEQGDSAMYLCASSFYRGEAFFGQGTRLTVV.

There are many counts of this clonotype. V and J are TRBV7-8 and TRBJ2-3, with unresolved D. The germline gives CDR1 SGHVS, CDR2 FQNEAQ. CDR3 length: 13 residues. The V gene lost 5 bases and the J gene lost 6 bases, with 12 bases spanning the gap. In DNA, the CDR3 is TGTGCCAGCAGCCCCAGGACGGGTGATACGCAGTATTTT. Its protein product is CASSPRTGDTQYF.

V is TRBV7-2 and J is TRBJ2-1, with 12 bases identical to TRBD2. V lost 6 bases and J lost 4; bases outside the gene matches: 4. Germline assignment: CDR1 SGHTA and CDR2 FQGNSA. The CDR3 consists of 15 residues. CDR3 protein: CASRPGLAGYNEQFF. For the CDR3, the DNA is TGTGCCAGCAGACCCGGACTAGCGGGATACAATGAGCAGTTCTTC.

The J gene is TRBJ2-1, the V gene TRBV12-3 or TRBV12-4; unclear D gene. V was clipped by 3 bases and J by 6 bases, with 6 bases between them. The CDR3 has 12 residues. The CDR3 DNA sequence: TGTGCCAGCAGTTTCGCGCCCAATGAGCAGTTCTTC. Protein product: CASSFAPNEQFF.

There are many counts of this clonotype. The chain joins TRBV7-2 to TRBJ1-1; D not certain. Germline V gene data show CDR1 as SGHTA and CDR2 as FQGNSA. Trimming took off 4 bases at V and 5 bases at J, with 14 bases between the two ends. The CDR3 contains 14 residues. CDR3 bases: TGTGCCAGCAGCTCCCCTACAATAAAGACTGAAGCTTTCTTT. Translated: CASSSPTIKTEAFF.

This clonotype was detected only a few times. V and J are TRBV7-3 and TRBJ2-3; the match to TRBD2 covers 8 bases. Trimming took 2 bases from V and 0 from J; bases not matched to a gene: 7. CDR1 is SGHTA and CDR2 is FQGTGA in the germline V gene. This CDR3 comprises 17 residues. CDR3 in DNA: TGTGCCAGCAGCTTATTGCCTAGCGGGCTGAGCACAGATACGCAGTATTTT. Amino acid sequence: CASSLLPSGLSTDTQYF.

In its sample, this clonotype was seen a few times. The J gene is TRBJ2-7, the V gene TRBV11-2, with 8 positions matching TRBD2. The V gene's germline CDR1 is SGHAT and CDR2 FQNNGV. The CDR3 has 16 amino acids. V shed 4 bases and J 4 bases; nucleotides not matched to a gene: 12. CDR3 region: CASSSKQRELPYEQYV. The CDR3 DNA reads as TGTGCCAGCAGCTCAAAGCAGCGGGAGCTACCTTACGAGCAGTACGTC.

This chain uses TRBV20-1 with TRBJ2-5, with D perhaps given as TRBD1 or TRBD2 (5 bases each). Germline values: CDR1 DFQATT, CDR2 SNEGSKA (reference sequence). This CDR3 is 12 amino acids long. V was pared by 3 bases and J by 5 bases, with 10 bases between. The CDR3 DNA reads as TGCAGTGCTAGCGGGGCTGGGGAGACCCAGTACTTC. Translation gives CSASGAGETQYF.

The gene calls are TRBV28 and TRBJ2-5; 9 positions match TRBD1. CDR3 size: 13 residues. The germline gives CDR1 MDHEN, CDR2 SYDVKM. V was pared by 10 bases and J by 5 bases, with 8 bases of the junction left unmatched. CDR3 amino acids: CAIQTGGQETQYF. CDR3 bases: TGTGCCATCCAGACAGGGGGGCAGGAGACCCAGTACTTC.

This clonotype has only a few counts. The V gene is TRBV6-4, the J gene TRBJ2-1; 8 bases line up with TRBD2. Germline V gene data show CDR1 as MRHNA and CDR2 as SNTAGT. This CDR3 contains 16 residues. J gave up 0 bases and V 3 bases, and 4 bases lay outside the gene matches. CDR3 in amino acids: CASSERSGSSYNEQFF. Written as DNA, the CDR3 is TGTGCCAGCAGTGAAAGGAGCGGGAGCTCCTACAATGAGCAGTTCTTC.

The genes are TRBV15 and TRBJ1-1; no firm D call. V lost 1 base and J 5 bases, leaving 14 bases between the germline ends. Germline CDR1 LNHNV, CDR2 YYDKDF (reference sequence). The CDR3 length is 15 residues. The CDR3 bases are TGTGCCACCAGCAGAGGCTTCCGGCTAGTTACTGAAGCTTTCTTT. Translating it yields CATSRGFRLVTEAFF.

The chain links TRBV10-3 to TRBJ1-2; D gene uncertain. With 4 bases removed from V and 1 base from J, the gap between germline ends came to 7 bases. This CDR3 has 13 amino acids. CDR1 and CDR2 (germline): ENHRY, SYGVKD. CDR3 nucleotide sequence: TGTGCCATCAGTGGGCCGGGTAACTATGGCTACACCTTC. As protein: CAISGPGNYGYTF.